At least ten counts were recorded for the clone carrying this T cell receptor beta chain. Its antigen is as yet unknown. MiXCR, applied by TCRdb to the 5' RACE reads, yields one record per CDR3 protein. The sample yields 450,000 to 700,000 distinct CDR3 sequences, roughly 17% seen once. The data belong to a study of T-cell memory formation after mild COVID-19. Study conclusions and caveats: Later expanders leaned toward CD4+, whereas clones contracting from day 15 to 85 were balanced CD4/CD8.

The CDR3 contains 17 residues. J was trimmed by 3 bases and V by 4 bases; bases with no gene match: 15. Germline assignment: CDR1 SGHRS and CDR2 YFSETQ. The chain carries TRBV5-1 and TRBJ2-7, with 8 bases lining up with TRBD1. Material for sequencing was PBMCs or a T cell subset sorted from them (not recorded which). The sequence came from an adult woman who had mild COVID-19 (a few samples of this study predate the infection). Cell type and time point are not known. The CDR3, as DNA: TGCGCCAGCAGCACGATAGGACAGGGAGTCTCCAACTACGAGCAGTACTTC. Its translation: CASSTIGQGVSNYEQYF.